The source of this TCR beta chain is a study of blood T cell repertoires in COVID-19. Across the study: Researchers got acute and convalescent COVID-19 samples from the United States, Italy and Spain.

Profiled with immunoSEQ multiplex PCR; TCRdb holds only in-frame clones, not every one. There are under 200,000 clones in the sample; 75% to 85% occur only once, and 1.5% lies in the top ten. This clone appeared a single time. The germline V and J ends were trimmed by 4 bases and 2 bases, with 10 bases remaining between them. Per the germline V gene, CDR1 is SGHRS and CDR2 is YFSETQ. The CDR3 is made up of 13 amino acids. The chain uses TRBV5-1 and TRBJ2-7, with D possibly TRBD1 on 6 matching bases. This TCR came from a human donor in a cohort sampled during active COVID-19. Sequenced input: peripheral blood. This CDR3 reads CASSPTGTYEQYF. CDR3 DNA: TGCGCCAGCAGCCCGACAGGAACCTACGAGCAGTACTTC.